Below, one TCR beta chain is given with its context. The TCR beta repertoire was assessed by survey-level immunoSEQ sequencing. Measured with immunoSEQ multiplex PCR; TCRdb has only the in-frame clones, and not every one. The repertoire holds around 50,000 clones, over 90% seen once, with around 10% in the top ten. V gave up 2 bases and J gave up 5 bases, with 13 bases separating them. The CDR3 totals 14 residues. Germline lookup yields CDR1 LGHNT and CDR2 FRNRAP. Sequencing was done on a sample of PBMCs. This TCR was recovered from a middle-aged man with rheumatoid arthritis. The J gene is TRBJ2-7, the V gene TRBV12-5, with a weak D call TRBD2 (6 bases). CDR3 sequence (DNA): TGTGCTAGTGGTTTGTGGCGGGGTACCGACGAGCAGTACTTC. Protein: CASGLWRGTDEQYF.